The clone carrying this TCR beta chain was observed a few times. Antigen: not known. The sample comes from a study of cytomegalovirus exposure and HLA in healthy donors. Study-wide findings and caveats: Within a later analysis, the majority of CMV-associated TCR beta chains appeared HLA-restricted. One variant, a missense change in DCLRE1C, was linked in a later analysis to TCR beta V- and J-gene trimming. Associated with HLA alleles at 0.05 false discovery rate in a later analysis were some 18,000 TCR beta sequences.

Primers for the PCR totalled 60 Vbeta and 13 Jbeta. Measured with immunoSEQ multiplex PCR; TCRdb has only the in-frame clones, and not every one. This table holds around 130,000 clones, roughly 80% found once. Material for sequencing was PBMCs. The TCR sequence derives from a man between 25 and 39 years old in good health and CMV-seronegative.

CDR3 coding DNA: TGTGCCAGCAACGGACAGGGGGAGACTCAGCCCCAGCATTTT. This codes for CASNGQGETQPQHF. The chain employs TRBV28 and TRBJ1-5; 10 bases fit TRBD1. From germline, CDR1 is MDHEN and CDR2 SYDVKM. The CDR3 contains 14 residues. Germline trimming cut 7 bases from V and 6 bases from J; bases unmatched to any gene: 6.